This is a list of T cell receptor beta chains from one sample in a study of shared clonotypes between healthy human individuals. Generated by immunoSEQ multiplex PCR, the TCRdb table keeps only in-frame clones and is missing some. The repertoire holds under 1 million clones, with roughly 96% as singletons. What was sequenced was naive CD8+ T cells sorted from blood. These receptors all come from a man aged 25 to 40 in good health. Both conserved end residues are part of each CDR3. The D gene is left open where the match is weak. Not all rows give a size; the values are once, few, many and, for expanded clones, a class.

-,TRBJ2-3,TRBV19,-,CASTEGPTDTQYF,TGTGCCAGTACCGAAGGTCCCACAGATACGCAGTATTTT
-,TRBJ2-1,TRBV2,-,CASSWWDSTSNEQFF,TGTGCCAGCAGCTGGTGGGACTCCACCAGCAATGAGCAGTTCTTC
-,TRBJ2-7,TRBV7-8,-,CASSLGGISYEQYF,TGTGCCAGCAGCTTAGGGGGGATCTCCTACGAGCAGTACTTC
-,TRBJ2-2,TRBV7-9,-,CASSQDNTGELFF,TGTGCCAGCAGCCAAGATAACACCGGGGAGCTGTTTTTT
-,TRBJ2-2,TRBV15,-,CATSRDPRAGDTGELFF,TGTGCCACCAGCAGAGACCCGAGGGCAGGGGACACCGGGGAGCTGTTTTTT
-,TRBJ1-1,TRBV13,-,CASSLRSGNTEAFF,TGTGCCAGCAGCTTAAGGAGTGGAAACACTGAAGCTTTCTTT
TRBD1,TRBJ2-7,TRBV19,once,CASKLTGGAYEQYF,TGTGCCAGTAAACTGACAGGGGGCGCATACGAGCAGTACTTC
TRBD1,TRBJ2-1,TRBV7-9,-,CASTPGGVKKFF,TGTGCCAGCACCCCAGGGGGAGTCAAAAAGTTCTTC
-,TRBJ1-1,TRBV18,few,CASSPPGFPWTNTEAFF,TGTGCCAGCTCACCACCGGGCTTCCCCTGGACGAACACTGAAGCTTTCTTT
TRBD2,TRBJ2-1,TRBV9,-,CASSPAPGGNEQFF,TGTGCCAGCAGCCCAGCACCGGGGGGGAATGAGCAGTTCTTC
TRBD2,TRBJ2-1,TRBV15,-,CATSVVGREVYNEQFF,TGTGCCACCAGCGTGGTGGGGCGGGAGGTTTACAATGAGCAGTTCTTC
TRBD2,TRBJ2-2,TRBV7-9,-,CASSDRLAGGPGTGELFF,TGTGCCAGCAGCGACCGACTAGCGGGAGGGCCGGGCACCGGGGAGCTGTTTTTT
-,TRBJ1-1,TRBV13,-,CASRPWGHLGEAFF,TGTGCCAGCAGGCCCTGGGGGCATCTTGGGGAAGCTTTCTTT
TRBD2,TRBJ2-2,TRBV28,-,CASRPGGRPGELFF,TGTGCCAGCAGGCCGGGGGGAAGGCCCGGGGAGCTGTTTTTT
-,TRBJ2-1,TRBV9,-,CASSASGVIYNEQFF,TGTGCCAGCAGCGCCTCGGGAGTTATTTACAATGAGCAGTTCTTC
TRBD1,TRBJ1-1,TRBV4-2,-,CASSQGQGIPEAFF,TGTGCCAGCAGCCAAGGACAGGGAATCCCTGAAGCTTTCTTT
-,TRBJ2-2,TRBV4-1,-,CASSQVGLNTGELFF,TGCGCCAGCAGCCAAGTCGGACTTAACACCGGGGAGCTGTTTTTT
TRBD1,TRBJ2-7,TRBV7-9,-,CASSPQDRVYEQYF,TGTGCCAGCAGCCCCCAGGACAGGGTCTACGAGCAGTACTTC
-,TRBJ2-2,TRBV7-9,-,CASSPGQNTGELFF,TGTGCCAGCAGCCCAGGACAGAACACCGGGGAGCTGTTTTTT
-,TRBJ2-2,TRBV9,-,CASSVGDTRTGELFF,TGTGCCAGCAGCGTAGGGGACACACGGACCGGGGAGCTGTTTTTT
TRBD2,TRBJ2-3,TRBV19,-,CASSIAVREDTDTQYF,TGTGCCAGTAGTATAGCTGTGCGGGAGGACACAGATACGCAGTATTTT
-,TRBJ2-7,TRBV10-3,-,CASTNLSYEQYF,TGTGCCTCCACTAACCTCTCCTACGAGCAGTACTTC
TRBD2,TRBJ2-1,TRBV11-3,once,CASSPRSTSAGESEQFF,TGTGCCAGCAGCCCCAGATCGACTAGCGCGGGGGAGAGTGAGCAGTTCTTC
-,TRBJ2-7,TRBV23-1,once,CASLPGAAGLEGDGYEQYF,TGCGCCAGCCTACCGGGGGCCGCGGGTCTGGAAGGAGATGGCTACGAGCAGTACTTC
-,TRBJ2-2,TRBV7-9,-,CASSADNTGELFF,TGTGCCAGCAGCGCAGACAACACCGGGGAGCTGTTTTTT
-,TRBJ2-7,TRBV27,-,CASSSGNYEQYF,TGTGCCAGCAGTTCAGGGAACTACGAGCAGTACTTC